This TCR beta chain is from a study of OX40 agonist ivuxolimab in advanced cancers. V lost 2 bases to trimming and J lost 2 bases; unmatched junction nucleotides: 6. The length of the CDR3 is 16 residues. Germline V gives CDR1 SGHRS, CDR2 YFSETQ. Profiled with immunoSEQ multiplex PCR; TCRdb holds only in-frame clones, not every one. The sample lists about 76,000 clones, roughly 80% seen once, with 1.5% to 2% in the top ten. The sequence was collected from an adult with an advanced solid tumor such as melanoma, head and neck, liver or kidney cancer. The chain couples TRBV5-1 to TRBJ2-3, with 9 bases that match TRBD2. The source material was CD4+ or CD8+ T cells sorted from blood, sampled in a trial of the OX40 agonist ivuxolimab. The CDR3 reads CASSFQTSGNTDTQYF. CDR3 bases: TGCGCCAGCAGCTTTCAGACTAGCGGCAACACAGATACGCAGTATTTT. Full variable domain (remainder filled in from reference TRBV5-1 and TRBJ2-3): KAGVTQTPRYLIKTRGQQVTLSCSPISGHRSVSWYQQTPGQGLQFLFEYFSETQRNKGNFPGRFSGRQFSNSRSEMNVSTLELGDSALYLCASSFQTSGNTDTQYFGPGTRLTVL.